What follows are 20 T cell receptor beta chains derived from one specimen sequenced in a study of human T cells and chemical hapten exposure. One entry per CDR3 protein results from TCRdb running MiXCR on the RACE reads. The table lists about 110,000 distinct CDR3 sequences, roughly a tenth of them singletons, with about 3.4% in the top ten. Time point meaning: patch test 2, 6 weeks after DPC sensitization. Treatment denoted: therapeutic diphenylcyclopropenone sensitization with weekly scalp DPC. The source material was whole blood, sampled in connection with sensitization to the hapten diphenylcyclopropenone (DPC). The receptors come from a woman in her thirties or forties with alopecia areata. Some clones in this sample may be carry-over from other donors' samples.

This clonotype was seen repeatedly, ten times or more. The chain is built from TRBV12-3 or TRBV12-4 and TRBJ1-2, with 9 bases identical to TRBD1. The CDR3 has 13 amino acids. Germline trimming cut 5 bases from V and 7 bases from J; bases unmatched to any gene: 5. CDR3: CASSNRGQSGYTF. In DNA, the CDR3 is TGTGCCAGCAGTAACAGGGGGCAGAGTGGCTACACCTTC.

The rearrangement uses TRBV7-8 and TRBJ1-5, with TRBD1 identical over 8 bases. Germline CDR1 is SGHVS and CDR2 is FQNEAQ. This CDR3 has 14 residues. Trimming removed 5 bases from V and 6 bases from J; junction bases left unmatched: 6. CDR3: CASSADRESQPQHF. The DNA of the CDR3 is TGTGCCAGCAGCGCGGACAGGGAAAGTCAGCCCCAGCATTTT.

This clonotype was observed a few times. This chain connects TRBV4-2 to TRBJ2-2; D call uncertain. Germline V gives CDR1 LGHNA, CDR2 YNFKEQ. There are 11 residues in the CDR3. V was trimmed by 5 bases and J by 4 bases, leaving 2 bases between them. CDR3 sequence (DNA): TGTGCCAGCAGCTCCACCGGGGAGCTGTTTTTT. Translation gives CASSSTGELFF.

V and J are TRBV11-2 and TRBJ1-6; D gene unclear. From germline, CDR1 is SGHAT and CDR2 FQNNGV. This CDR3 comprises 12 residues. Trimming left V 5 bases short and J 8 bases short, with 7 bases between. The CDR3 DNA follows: TGTGCCAGCAGCCACAACGATTCACCCCTCCACTTT. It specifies CASSHNDSPLHF. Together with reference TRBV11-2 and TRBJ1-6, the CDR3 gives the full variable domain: EAGVAQSPRYKIIEKRQSVAFWCNPISGHATLYWYQQILGQGPKLLIQFQNNGVVDDSQLPKDRFSAERLKGVDSTLKIQPAKLEDSAVYLCASSHNDSPLHFGNGTRLTVT.

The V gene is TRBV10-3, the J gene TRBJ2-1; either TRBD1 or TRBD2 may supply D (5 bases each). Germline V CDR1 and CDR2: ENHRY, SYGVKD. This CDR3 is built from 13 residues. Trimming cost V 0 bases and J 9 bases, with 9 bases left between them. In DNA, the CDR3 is TGTGCCATCAGTGAGTCGAGGGGTGGTGAGCAGTTCTTC. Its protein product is CAISESRGGEQFF.

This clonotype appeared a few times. This CDR3 is CASSLSLLGRDGYTF. Written as DNA, the CDR3 is TGTGCCAGCAGCTTATCCCTCTTAGGGAGGGATGGCTACACCTTC. The chain recombines TRBV7-9 with TRBJ1-2, with D unresolved. The CDR3 runs 15 residues. CDR1 and CDR2 (germline): SEHNR, FQNEAQ (reference sequence). Trimming removed 2 bases from V and 6 bases from J, with 16 bases in between. Looking up the rest from reference TRBV7-9 and TRBJ1-2 gives the full variable domain: DTGVSQNPRHKITKRGQNVTFRCDPISEHNRLYWYRQTLGQGPEFLTYFQNEAQLEKSRLLSDRFSAERPKGSFSTLEIQRTEQGDSAMYLCASSLSLLGRDGYTFGSGTRLTVV.

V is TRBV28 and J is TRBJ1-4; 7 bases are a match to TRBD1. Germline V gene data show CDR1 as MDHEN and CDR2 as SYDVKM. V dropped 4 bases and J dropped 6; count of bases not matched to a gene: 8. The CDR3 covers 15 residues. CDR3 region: CASSWTGLMDEKLFF. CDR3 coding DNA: TGTGCCAGCAGTTGGACAGGTCTTATGGATGAAAAACTGTTTTTT.

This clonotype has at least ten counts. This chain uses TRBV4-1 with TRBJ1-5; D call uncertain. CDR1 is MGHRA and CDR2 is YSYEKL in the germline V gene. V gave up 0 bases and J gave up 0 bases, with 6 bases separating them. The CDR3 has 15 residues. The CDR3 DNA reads TGCGCCAGCAGCCAAGATTGGAATAGCAATCAGCCCCAGCATTTT. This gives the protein CASSQDWNSNQPQHF.

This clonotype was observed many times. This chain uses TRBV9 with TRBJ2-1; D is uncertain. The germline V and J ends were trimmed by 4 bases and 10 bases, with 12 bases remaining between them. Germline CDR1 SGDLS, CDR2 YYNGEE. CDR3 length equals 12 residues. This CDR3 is CASSPSVGEQFF. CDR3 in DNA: TGTGCCAGCAGCCCGAGCGTCGGAGAGCAGTTCTTC.

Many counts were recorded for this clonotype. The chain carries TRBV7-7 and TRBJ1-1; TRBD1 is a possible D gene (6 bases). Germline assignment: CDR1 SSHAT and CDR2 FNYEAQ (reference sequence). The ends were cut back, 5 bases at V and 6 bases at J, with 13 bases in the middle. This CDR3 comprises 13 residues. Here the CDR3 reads CASSTGMGAEAFF. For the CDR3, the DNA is TGTGCCAGCAGCACAGGGATGGGGGCTGAAGCTTTCTTT.

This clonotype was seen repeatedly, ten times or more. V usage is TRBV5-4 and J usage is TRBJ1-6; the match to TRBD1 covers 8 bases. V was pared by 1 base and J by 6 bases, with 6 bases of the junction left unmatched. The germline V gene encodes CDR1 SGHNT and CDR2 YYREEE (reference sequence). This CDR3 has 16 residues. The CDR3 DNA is TGTGCCAGCAGCTTGAGGAACACAGGGGGTAATTCACCCCTCCACTTT. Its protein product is CASSLRNTGGNSPLHF.

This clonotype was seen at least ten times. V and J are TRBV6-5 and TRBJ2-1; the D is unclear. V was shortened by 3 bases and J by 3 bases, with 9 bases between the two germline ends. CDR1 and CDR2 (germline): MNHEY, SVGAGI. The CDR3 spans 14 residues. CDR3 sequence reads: CASSYYGVYNEQFF. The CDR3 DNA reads TGTGCCAGCAGTTATTATGGGGTCTACAATGAGCAGTTCTTC.

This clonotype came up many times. CDR3: CASSLAGKETQYF. CDR3 nucleotides: TGTGCCAGCAGTCTAGCGGGTAAAGAGACCCAGTACTTC. V usage is TRBV28 and J usage is TRBJ2-5, with 8 bases lining up with TRBD2. V was clipped by 5 bases and J by 3 bases; unmatched bases: 2. Germline V gives CDR1 MDHEN, CDR2 SYDVKM. The CDR3 runs to 13 residues.

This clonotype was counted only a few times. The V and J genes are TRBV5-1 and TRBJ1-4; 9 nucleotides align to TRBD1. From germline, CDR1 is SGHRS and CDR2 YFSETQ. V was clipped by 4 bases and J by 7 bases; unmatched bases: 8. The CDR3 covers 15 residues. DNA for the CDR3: TGCGCCAGCAGCGCGGCCGGGACAGGGAGTGAAAAACTGTTTTTT. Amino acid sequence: CASSAAGTGSEKLFF.

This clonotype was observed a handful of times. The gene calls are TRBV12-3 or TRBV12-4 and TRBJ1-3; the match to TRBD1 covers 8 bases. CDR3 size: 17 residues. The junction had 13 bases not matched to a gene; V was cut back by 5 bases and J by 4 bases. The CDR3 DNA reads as TGTGCCAGCAGTCGCACCGGACAGGGAGGATTGGGAAACACCATATATTTT. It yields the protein CASSRTGQGGLGNTIYF.

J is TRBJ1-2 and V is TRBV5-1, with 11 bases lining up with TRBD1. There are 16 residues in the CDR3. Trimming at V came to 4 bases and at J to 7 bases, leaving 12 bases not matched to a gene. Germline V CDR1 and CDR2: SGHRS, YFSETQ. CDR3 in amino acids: CASSPLLDRGRFGYTF. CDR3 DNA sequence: TGCGCCAGCAGCCCGCTCCTGGACAGGGGGCGGTTTGGCTACACCTTC.

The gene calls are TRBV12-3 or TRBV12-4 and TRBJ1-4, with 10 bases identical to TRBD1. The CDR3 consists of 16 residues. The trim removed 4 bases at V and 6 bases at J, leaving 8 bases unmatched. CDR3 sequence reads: CASSSVEGQGYEKLFF. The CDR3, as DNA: TGTGCCAGCAGTTCCGTCGAGGGACAGGGGTATGAAAAACTGTTTTTT.

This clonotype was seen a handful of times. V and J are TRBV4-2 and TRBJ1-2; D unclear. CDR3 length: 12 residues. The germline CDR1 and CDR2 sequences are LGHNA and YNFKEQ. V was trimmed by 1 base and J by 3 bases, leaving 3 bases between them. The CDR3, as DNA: TGTGCCAGCAGCCAAGGTGACTATGGCTACACCTTC. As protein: CASSQGDYGYTF.

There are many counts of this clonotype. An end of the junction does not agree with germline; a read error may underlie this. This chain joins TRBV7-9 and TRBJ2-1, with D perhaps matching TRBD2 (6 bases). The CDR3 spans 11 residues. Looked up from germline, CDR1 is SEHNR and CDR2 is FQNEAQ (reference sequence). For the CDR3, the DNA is TGTGCCAGCAGCTTAGGGGGGGATTATGCCTTC. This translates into CASSLGGDYAF.

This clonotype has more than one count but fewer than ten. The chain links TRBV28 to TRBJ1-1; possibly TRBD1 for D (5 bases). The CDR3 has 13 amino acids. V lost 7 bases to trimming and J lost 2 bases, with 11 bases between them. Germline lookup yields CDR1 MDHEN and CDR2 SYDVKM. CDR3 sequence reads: CASTRTPNTEAFF. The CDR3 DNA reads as TGTGCCAGCACCAGGACACCTAACACTGAAGCTTTCTTT.